The entry that follows covers one T cell receptor beta chain sequence. What it binds is unknown. The data derive from a study of cytomegalovirus exposure and HLA in healthy donors. Study outcomes and limitations: Later analysis showed most CMV-associated TCR beta chains appearing HLA-restricted. Most TCR sequences were rare, but some public TCRs occurred in many donors. Among TCR beta chains of equal frequency, HLA-associated ones were more clonally expanded in a later analysis.

Amplification used 60 Vbeta primers and 13 Jbeta primers. Per the study methods: There were about 80 million unique TCR beta chains by a later count, and 10 million to 12 million of them were shared. Only in-frame clones appear in the TCRdb table, and some are missing; sequencing was by immunoSEQ multiplex PCR. V and J calls and clone size come straight from that table; D and trimming were deduced from the DNA. Among some 130,000 clones listed, around 78% were seen once. The clonotype was recovered from a woman aged 18 to 35 in good health and CMV-seronegative. What was sequenced was PBMCs.

CDR3 nucleotide sequence: TGTGCCAGTAGTGCGGGGTTCAATCAGCCCCAGCATTTT. As protein: CASSAGFNQPQHF. V is TRBV19 and J is TRBJ1-5; D ambiguous. The CDR3 sequence is 13 residues long. V lost 5 bases, J lost 3 bases, and 8 bases lay in between. Germline V gives CDR1 LNHDA, CDR2 SQIVND (reference sequence).